Below are 16 T cell receptor beta chains sequenced from a single sample in a study of blood T cell repertoires in COVID-19 (dated by TCRdb to 2018 to 2021). Library preparation employed the immunoSEQ multiplex PCR assay. The source is immuneACCESS, and TCRdb retained only in-frame sequences with V and J called. Part of the clones is not carried over; for the studies checked, unresolved V genes explain less than half of this, and the remainder is unexplained. Present in this sample are under 300,000 clones, 88% of which were seen just once. Of the sample, around 3% falls within the top ten clones. Material for sequencing was PBMCs or T cells enriched from blood (not recorded which). The receptors were sampled from a woman in her 40s who had been exposed to COVID-19.

The J gene is TRBJ1-4, the V gene TRBV5-4; 9 bases are shared with TRBD1. CDR1 and CDR2 (germline): SGHNT, YYREEE (reference sequence). CDR3 length equals 14 residues. Losses at the gene ends were 4 bases for V and 6 bases for J; bases not matched to a gene: 4. CDR3 loop: CASSPRDRDEKLFF. The CDR3 DNA sequence: TGTGCCAGCAGCCCCCGGGACAGGGATGAAAAACTGTTTTTT. The full variable domain, rest sourced from reference TRBV5-4 and TRBJ1-4, is ETGVTQSPTHLIKTRGQQVTLRCSSQSGHNTVSWYQQALGQGPQFIFQYYREEENGRGNFPPRFSGLQFPNYSSELNVNALELDDSALYLCASSPRDRDEKLFFGSGTQLSVL.

The genes are TRBV10-3 and TRBJ1-6; D is ambiguous. V dropped 4 bases and J dropped 0 bases, with 13 bases sitting between them. Germline V gene lookup returns CDR1 ENHRY and CDR2 SYGVKD. This CDR3 has 17 amino acids. The CDR3 loop reads CAISVKPGDSYNSPLHF. The DNA of the CDR3 is TGTGCCATCAGTGTCAAACCCGGAGACTCCTATAATTCACCCCTCCACTTT.

This sequence joins TRBV2 and TRBJ2-5; unclear D gene. The CDR3 has 11 residues. Per the germline V gene, CDR1 is SNHLY and CDR2 is FYNNEI. V was trimmed by 6 bases and J by 1 base, leaving 3 bases between them. CDR3 amino acids: CASRAQETQYF. The DNA for the CDR3 is TGTGCCAGCAGGGCCCAAGAGACCCAGTACTTC. Full variable domain (rest looked up from reference TRBV2 and TRBJ2-5): EPEVTQTPSHQVTQMGQEVILRCVPISNHLYFYWYRQILGQKVEFLVSFYNNEISEKSEIFDDQFSVERPDGSNFTLKIRSTKLEDSAMYFCASRAQETQYFGPGTRLLVL.

The chain has TRBV25-1 and TRBJ2-5; D not resolved. Trimming removed 1 base from V and 5 bases from J, with 11 bases in between. The CDR3 is 14 residues long. Germline V gene sequence: CDR1 MGHDK, CDR2 SYGVNS. CDR3 sequence: CASSEFGIEETQYF. In nucleotides, the CDR3 is TGTGCCAGCAGTGAATTTGGTATAGAGGAGACCCAGTACTTC.

The chain has TRBV6-5 and TRBJ2-2; perhaps TRBD1 as D (5 bases). The CDR3 runs 13 residues. From germline, CDR1 is MNHEY and CDR2 SVGAGI. Trimming took 6 bases from V and 0 from J, leaving 5 bases between them. In DNA form, the CDR3 reads TGTGCCAGCAGGACAGCGAACACCGGGGAGCTGTTTTTT. Its translation: CASRTANTGELFF.

V gene TRBV6-5 combines with J gene TRBJ2-7; D is uncertain. The length of the CDR3 is 13 residues. Germline V gene data show CDR1 as MNHEY and CDR2 as SVGAGI. The V and J ends lost 9 bases and 3 bases respectively, with 15 bases between them. CDR3 DNA sequence: TGTGCCAGTAGGAGAGACCCCCTCTACGAGCAGTACGTC. This encodes CASRRDPLYEQYV.

This clone was recorded once. J is TRBJ2-7 and V is TRBV2; 7 positions match TRBD1. The germline gives CDR1 SNHLY, CDR2 FYNNEI. The CDR3 runs 12 residues. The CDR3 sequence: CASSEFEDRSTV. For the CDR3, the DNA is TGTGCCAGCAGCGAATTCGAGGACAGGTCGACCGTC.

This chain joins TRBV19 and TRBJ2-1, with TRBD2 matching over 8 bases. The V gene's germline CDR1 is LNHDA and CDR2 SQIVND (reference sequence). This CDR3 has 17 residues. The V and J ends lost 5 bases and 8 bases, in that order; junction bases with no gene match: 17. CDR3 region: CASSPFGGSGERDEQFF. The CDR3 DNA reads TGTGCCAGTAGTCCTTTCGGGGGTAGCGGGGAGAGGGATGAGCAGTTCTTC.

This clone was seen a handful of times. V gene TRBV29-1 combines with J gene TRBJ1-5; 7 bases are shared with TRBD1. The germline gives CDR1 SQVTM, CDR2 ANQGSEA. The V gene end was trimmed by 4 bases and the J gene end by 5 bases; junction bases not matched to a gene: 8. The CDR3 loop spans 14 amino acids. CDR3 sequence (DNA): TGCAGCGTTGCAGGGGACAGTGTCTATCAGCCCCAGCATTTT. It encodes CSVAGDSVYQPQHF.

The rearrangement links TRBV6-1 to TRBJ1-6; 8 bases are a match to TRBD1. The CDR3 is 20 residues long. From germline, CDR1 is MNHNS and CDR2 SASEGT. J was trimmed by 4 bases and V by 1 base; bases with no gene match: 15. The CDR3 nucleotides read TGTGCCAGCAGTGAAGGACCAGGGGGCAAAACGGTCCAGTATAATTCACCCCTCCACTTT. It encodes CASSEGPGGKTVQYNSPLHF.

The chain couples TRBV4-1 to TRBJ2-7, with TRBD2 matching over 9 bases. The CDR3 sequence is 15 residues long. V lost 4 bases, J lost 4 bases, and 8 bases stayed unmatched. Germline CDR1 MGHRA, CDR2 YSYEKL. The CDR3: CASSPASGVGYEQYV. The CDR3 bases are TGCGCCAGCAGCCCGGCTAGCGGGGTGGGTTACGAGCAGTACGTC.

The CDR3 is CAISPGNNQPQHF. The CDR3 region has the DNA TGTGCCATCAGCCCCGGTAACAATCAGCCCCAGCATTTT. The rearrangement uses TRBV10-3 and TRBJ1-5; D remains unclear. Germline CDR1 reads ENHRY; CDR2 reads SYGVKD. This CDR3 is built from 13 residues. Deletions cut 6 bases from V and 3 bases from J, with 9 bases between.

The chain combines TRBV4-3 with TRBJ2-3; 7 nucleotides match TRBD1. Germline CDR1 and CDR2: LGHNA and YSLEER. J gave up 7 bases and V 5 bases, and 9 bases lay outside the gene matches. The CDR3 is 14 residues long. CDR3 in amino acids: CASSFEGASNTQYF. CDR3 coding DNA: TGCGCCAGCAGCTTCGAGGGGGCCTCGAATACGCAGTATTTT.

The chain has TRBV6-5 and TRBJ2-7, with 12 bases identical to TRBD2. The V segment lost 6 bases and the J segment 6 bases; nucleotides outside the gene matches: 9. Germline loops: CDR1 MNHEY, CDR2 SVGAGI. This CDR3 spans 15 amino acids. Here the CDR3 reads CASSPPGLAGPEQYF. Here the CDR3 DNA reads TGTGCCAGCAGCCCCCCGGGACTAGCGGGTCCCGAGCAGTACTTC.

The chain carries TRBV29-1 and TRBJ2-1; weak D call: TRBD2 (7 bases). Germline CDR1 is SQVTM and CDR2 is ANQGSEA. The CDR3 consists of 14 residues. Trimming took 7 bases from V and 3 from J, leaving 16 bases between them. CDR3 bases: TGCAGCGCGACATGGGGGGGGCACTACAATGAGCAGTTCTTC. This encodes CSATWGGHYNEQFF.

This chain uses TRBV30 with TRBJ2-3, with a tentative D call TRBD2 (7 bases). There are 15 residues in the CDR3. Trimming stripped 1 base from V and 4 bases from J, with 15 bases between. In germline, CDR1 is GTSNPN, CDR2 SVGIG (reference sequence). CDR3: CAWSAMGGPPDTQYF. DNA of the CDR3: TGTGCCTGGAGTGCGATGGGGGGGCCCCCAGATACGCAGTATTTT. The complete variable domain, with remaining parts taken from reference TRBV30 and TRBJ2-3, reads SQTIHQWPATLVQPVGSPLSLECTVEGTSNPNLYWYRQAAGRGLQLLFYSVGIGQISSEVPQNLSASRPQDRQFILSSKKLLLSDSGFYLCAWSAMGGPPDTQYFGPGTRLTVL.